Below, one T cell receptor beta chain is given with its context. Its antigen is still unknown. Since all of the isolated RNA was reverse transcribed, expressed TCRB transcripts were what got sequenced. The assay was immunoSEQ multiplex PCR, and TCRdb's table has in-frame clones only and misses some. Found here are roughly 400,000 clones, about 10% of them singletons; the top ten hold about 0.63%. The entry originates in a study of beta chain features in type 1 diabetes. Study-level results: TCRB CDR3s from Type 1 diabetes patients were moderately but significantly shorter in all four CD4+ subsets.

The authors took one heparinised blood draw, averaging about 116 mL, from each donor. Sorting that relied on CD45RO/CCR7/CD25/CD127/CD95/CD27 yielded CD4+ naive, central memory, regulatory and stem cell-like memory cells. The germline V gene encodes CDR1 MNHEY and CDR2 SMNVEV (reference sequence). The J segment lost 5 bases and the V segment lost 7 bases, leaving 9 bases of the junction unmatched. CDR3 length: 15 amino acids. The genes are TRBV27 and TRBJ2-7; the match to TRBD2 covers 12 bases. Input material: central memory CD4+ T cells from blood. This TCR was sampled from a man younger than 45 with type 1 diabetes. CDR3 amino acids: CASKRRLAGVNEQYF. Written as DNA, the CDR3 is TGTGCCAGCAAGAGACGACTAGCGGGAGTAAACGAGCAGTACTTC.